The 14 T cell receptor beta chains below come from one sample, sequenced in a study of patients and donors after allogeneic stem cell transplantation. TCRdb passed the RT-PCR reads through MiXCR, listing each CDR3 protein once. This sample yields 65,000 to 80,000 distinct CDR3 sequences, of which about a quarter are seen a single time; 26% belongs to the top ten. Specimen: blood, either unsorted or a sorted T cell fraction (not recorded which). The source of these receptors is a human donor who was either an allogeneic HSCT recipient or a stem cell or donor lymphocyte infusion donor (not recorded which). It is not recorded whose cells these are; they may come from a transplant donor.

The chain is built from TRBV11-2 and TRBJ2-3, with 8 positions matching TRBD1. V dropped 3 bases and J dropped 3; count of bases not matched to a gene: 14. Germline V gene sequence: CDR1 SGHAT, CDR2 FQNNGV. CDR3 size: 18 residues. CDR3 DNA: TGTGCCAGCAGCTTGCTTATCAGGGGGCGGCGGAGAACAGATACGCAGTATTTT. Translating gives CASSLLIRGRRRTDTQYF.

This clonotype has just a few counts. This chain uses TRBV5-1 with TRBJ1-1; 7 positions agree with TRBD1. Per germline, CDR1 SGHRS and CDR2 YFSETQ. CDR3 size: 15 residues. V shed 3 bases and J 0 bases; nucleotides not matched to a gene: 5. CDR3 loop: CASSYTTGMNTEAFF. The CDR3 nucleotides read TGCGCCAGCAGCTACACGACAGGGATGAACACTGAAGCTTTCTTT.

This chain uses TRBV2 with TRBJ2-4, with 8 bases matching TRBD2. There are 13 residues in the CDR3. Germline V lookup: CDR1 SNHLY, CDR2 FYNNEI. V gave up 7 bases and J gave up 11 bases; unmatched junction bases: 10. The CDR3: CASTLAGGSFQYF. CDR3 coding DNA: TGTGCCAGCACCCTTGCGGGGGGAAGCTTTCAGTACTTC.

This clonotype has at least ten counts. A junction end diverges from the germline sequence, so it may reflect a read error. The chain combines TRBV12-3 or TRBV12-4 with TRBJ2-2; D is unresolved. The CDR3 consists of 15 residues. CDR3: CATSRRGSNTGELFF. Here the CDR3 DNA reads TGTGCCACCAGTCGACGCGGTTCGAACACCGGGGAGCTGTTTTTT.

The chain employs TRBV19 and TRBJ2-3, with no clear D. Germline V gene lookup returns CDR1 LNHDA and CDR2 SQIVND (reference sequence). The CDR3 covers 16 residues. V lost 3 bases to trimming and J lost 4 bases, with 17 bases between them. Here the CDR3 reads CASSMGVGPGPDTQYF. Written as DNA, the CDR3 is TGTGCCAGTAGTATGGGCGTTGGGCCTGGACCAGATACGCAGTATTTT.

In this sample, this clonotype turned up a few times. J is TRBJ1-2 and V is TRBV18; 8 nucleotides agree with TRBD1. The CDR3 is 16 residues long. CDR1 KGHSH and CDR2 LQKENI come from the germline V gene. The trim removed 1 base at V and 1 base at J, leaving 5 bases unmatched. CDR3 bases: TGTGCCAGCTCACCACTACCGGGACAGGTTAACTATGGCTACACCTTC. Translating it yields CASSPLPGQVNYGYTF.

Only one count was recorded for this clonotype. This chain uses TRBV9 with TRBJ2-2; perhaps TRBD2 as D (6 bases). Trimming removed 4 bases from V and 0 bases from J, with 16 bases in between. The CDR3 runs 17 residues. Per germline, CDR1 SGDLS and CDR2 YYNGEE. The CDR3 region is CASSSRAGTANTGELFF. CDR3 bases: TGTGCCAGCAGCTCGAGGGCCGGGACTGCGAACACCGGGGAGCTGTTTTTT.

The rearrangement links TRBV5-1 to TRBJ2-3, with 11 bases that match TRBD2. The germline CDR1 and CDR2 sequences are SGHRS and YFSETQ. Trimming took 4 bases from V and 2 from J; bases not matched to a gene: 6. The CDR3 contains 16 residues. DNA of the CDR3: TGCGCCAGCAGCCTGCCGGGACTAGCGGTCACAGATACGCAGTATTTT. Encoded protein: CASSLPGLAVTDTQYF.

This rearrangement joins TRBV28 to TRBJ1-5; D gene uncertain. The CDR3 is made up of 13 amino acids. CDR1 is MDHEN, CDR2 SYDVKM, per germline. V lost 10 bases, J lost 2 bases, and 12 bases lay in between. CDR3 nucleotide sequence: TGTGCCACCGACCCTGGAGGCAATCAGCCCCAGCATTTT. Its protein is CATDPGGNQPQHF.

CDR3 amino acids: CASSQVPPRNPSYEQYF. As DNA, the CDR3 is TGTGCCAGCAGCCAAGTGCCCCCCCGGAACCCCTCCTACGAGCAGTACTTC. The rearrangement joins TRBV14 to TRBJ2-7; no reliable D call. The CDR3 consists of 17 residues. Germline assignment: CDR1 SGHDN and CDR2 FVKESK. Trimming took off 1 base at V and 0 bases at J, with 16 bases between the two ends.

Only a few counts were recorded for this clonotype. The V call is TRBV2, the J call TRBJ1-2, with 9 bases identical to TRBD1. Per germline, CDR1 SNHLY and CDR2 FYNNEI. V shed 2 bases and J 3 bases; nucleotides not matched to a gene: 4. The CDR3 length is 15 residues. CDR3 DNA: TGTGCCAGCAGTGAATGGGGACAGGGCTACTATGGCTACACCTTC. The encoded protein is CASSEWGQGYYGYTF.

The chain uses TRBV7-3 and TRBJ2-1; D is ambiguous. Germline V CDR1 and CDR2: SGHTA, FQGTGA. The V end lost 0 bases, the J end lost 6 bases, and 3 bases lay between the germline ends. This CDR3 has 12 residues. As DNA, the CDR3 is TGTGCCAGCAGCTTAACCCTCAATGAGCAGTTCTTC. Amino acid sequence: CASSLTLNEQFF.

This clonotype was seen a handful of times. In DNA, the CDR3 is TGTGCCAGCAGCCAGACAGATTATGGTTCACCCCTCCACTTT. Amino acid sequence: CASSQTDYGSPLHF. The chain combines TRBV5-5 with TRBJ1-6, with a tentative D call TRBD1 (5 bases). Deletions cut 4 bases from V and 9 bases from J, with 14 bases between. The CDR3 spans 14 residues. CDR1 is SGHKS, CDR2 YYEKEE, per germline (reference sequence).

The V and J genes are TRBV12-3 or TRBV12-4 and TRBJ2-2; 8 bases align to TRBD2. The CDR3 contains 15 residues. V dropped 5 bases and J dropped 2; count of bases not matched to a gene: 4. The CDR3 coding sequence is TGTGCCAGCAGTCAAACTAGCGGAAACACCGGGGAGCTGTTTTTT. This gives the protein CASSQTSGNTGELFF.